The 30 T cell receptor beta chains reported below all come from one sample, sequenced in a study of beta chain features in type 1 diabetes. As every portion of the isolated RNA was reverse transcribed, the sequencing read expressed TCRB transcripts. This table comes from immunoSEQ multiplex PCR, and its TCRdb copy is limited to in-frame clones, with some not included. The sample records almost 350,000 clones, roughly 8% being singletons. Sequencing was carried out using central memory CD4+ T cells from blood. The receptors stem from a woman between 18 and 29 years old in good health.

V usage is TRBV2 and J usage is TRBJ2-4, with D possibly matching TRBD2 (5 bases). Germline CDR1 SNHLY, CDR2 FYNNEI. CDR3 length equals 15 residues. Trimming took off 3 bases at V and 0 bases at J, with 9 bases between the two ends. CDR3 bases: TGTGCCAGCAGTGAGAGGGAGAGAGCCAAAAACATTCAGTACTTC. Its translation is CASSERERAKNIQYF. The entire variable domain, with the rest obtained from reference TRBV2 and TRBJ2-4, is as follows: EPEVTQTPSHQVTQMGQEVILRCVPISNHLYFYWYRQILGQKVEFLVSFYNNEISEKSEIFDDQFSVERPDGSNFTLKIRSTKLEDSAMYFCASSERERAKNIQYFGAGTRLSVL.

This clone was recorded many times. This same CDR3 is encoded by further DNA sequences in the sample. The chain has TRBV7-2 and TRBJ2-7, with TRBD2 identical over 10 bases. Trimming took 4 bases from V and 4 from J; bases not matched to a gene: 4. Germline V CDR1 and CDR2: SGHTA, FQGNSA. CDR3 length equals 14 residues. The CDR3 DNA reads TGTGCCAGCAGCTCTAGCGGGAGTTTTTACGAGCAGTACTTC. It encodes CASSSSGSFYEQYF.

This chain joins TRBV7-3 and TRBJ2-2; 9 bases match TRBD1. The trim removed 5 bases at V and 1 base at J, leaving 2 bases unmatched. The CDR3 extends over 15 amino acids. Per the germline V gene, CDR1 is SGHTA and CDR2 is FQGTGA. The CDR3 coding sequence is TGTGCCAGCAGCGTGGGACAGGGGAACACCGGGGAGCTGTTTTTT. Protein sequence: CASSVGQGNTGELFF.

This clone was seen a few times. At one boundary the junction diverges from the germline segment, which might be a read error. V is TRBV7-2 and J is TRBJ2-3; 10 positions agree with TRBD2. Germline assignment: CDR1 SGHTA and CDR2 FQGNSA. There are 15 residues in the CDR3. CDR3 DNA: TGTGCCAGCAGCCTAGCGGGAGCTAAGACAGATACGCAGTATTTT. Its translation is CASSLAGAKTDTQYF. The full variable domain, completed using reference TRBV7-2 and TRBJ2-3, is GAGVSQSPSNKVTEKGKDVELRCDPISGHTALYWYRQSLGQGLEFLIYFQGNSAPDKSGLPSDRFSAERTGGSVSTLTIQRTQQEDSAVYLCASSLAGAKTDTQYFGPGTRLTVL.

The chain combines TRBV28 with TRBJ2-5; TRBD2 matches at 7 bases. V lost 6 bases to trimming and J lost 7 bases; unmatched junction nucleotides: 14. CDR3 length equals 15 residues. Per the germline V gene, CDR1 is MDHEN and CDR2 is SYDVKM. The DNA for the CDR3 is TGTGCCAGCAGAACCGGACTAGTGAATGGGTGGACCCAGTACTTC. As protein: CASRTGLVNGWTQYF.

This chain joins TRBV4-2 and TRBJ2-7; D might be TRBD2 (6 bases). Germline CDR1 reads LGHNA; CDR2 reads YNFKEQ. Trimming stripped 1 base from V and 3 bases from J, with 16 bases between. The CDR3 has 16 residues. This chain's CDR3 is CASSQVGGDGGYEQYF. In DNA form, the CDR3 reads TGTGCCAGCAGCCAAGTCGGCGGAGACGGGGGCTACGAGCAGTACTTC.

This clone turned up a few times. The chain uses TRBV6-6 and TRBJ1-2; D not resolved. CDR3 size: 15 residues. Trimming shortened V by 7 bases and J by 4 bases, and 19 bases separated the two germline ends. Germline assignment: CDR1 MNHNY and CDR2 SVGAGI (reference sequence). The CDR3 DNA reads TGTGCCAGCAACCCCCTGGAAGTCTCGGTCTATGGCTACACCTTC. Amino acid sequence: CASNPLEVSVYGYTF.

The chain is built from TRBV18 and TRBJ2-1; the D gene is possibly TRBD1 (5 bases). The germline V and J ends were trimmed by 5 bases and 14 bases, with 25 bases remaining between them. The V gene's germline CDR1 is KGHSH and CDR2 LQKENI. The CDR3 contains 15 residues. This CDR3 is CASSSTNSFREKKFF. The CDR3 bases are TGTGCCAGCTCATCTACTAATTCTTTCAGGGAAAAAAAGTTCTTC.

The V call is TRBV6-1, the J call TRBJ1-3, with D hard to call. Trimming cost V 2 bases and J 0 bases, with 5 bases left between them. CDR3 length equals 14 residues. Germline CDR1 is MNHNS and CDR2 is SASEGT. The CDR3 sequence is CASSEIGSGNTIYF. CDR3 sequence (DNA): TGTGCCAGCAGTGAAATCGGCTCTGGAAACACCATATATTTT.

The V call is TRBV2, the J call TRBJ1-1; a weak D match, TRBD1 (6 bases). The CDR3 spans 11 residues. The V gene's germline CDR1 is SNHLY and CDR2 FYNNEI. Trimming cost V 6 bases and J 9 bases, with 11 bases left between them. The CDR3 sequence: CASSRGQKAFF. The CDR3 DNA follows: TGTGCCAGCAGCCGAGGACAGAAAGCTTTCTTT.

This clone was detected only once. Other DNA sequences of this sample code for an identical CDR3. The rearrangement links TRBV5-4 to TRBJ2-5, with 10 nucleotides matching TRBD1. The CDR3 loop spans 14 amino acids. With V trimmed by 4 bases and J by 4 bases, 4 bases remained unmatched. CDR1 and CDR2 from the germline V gene are SGHNT and YYREEE (reference sequence). Here the CDR3 reads CASSLDRGRETQYF. CDR3 in DNA: TGTGCCAGCAGCCTCGACAGGGGGCGAGAGACCCAGTACTTC.

This clone has ten or more counts. The chain uses TRBV15 and TRBJ2-7, with D possibly TRBD2 on 5 matching bases. This CDR3 comprises 13 residues. Germline V gives CDR1 LNHNV, CDR2 YYDKDF (reference sequence). V was clipped by 5 bases and J by 6 bases, with 14 bases between them. In DNA, the CDR3 is TGTGCCACCAGCGAGGGCAGTAAGGCCGAGCAGTACTTC. As protein: CATSEGSKAEQYF.

The chain joins TRBV4-1 to TRBJ1-2, with TRBD1 as a possible D gene (5 bases). The length of the CDR3 is 13 residues. Trimming shortened V by 1 base and J by 7 bases, and 10 bases separated the two germline ends. The germline gives CDR1 MGHRA, CDR2 YSYEKL. The CDR3 sequence: CASSQVGVSGYTF. The CDR3 DNA follows: TGCGCCAGCAGCCAAGTAGGGGTCTCTGGCTACACCTTC.

This clone was observed at least ten times. The chain combines TRBV15 with TRBJ2-3, with D possibly matching TRBD2 (6 bases). This CDR3 has 15 amino acids. Germline CDR1 reads LNHNV; CDR2 reads YYDKDF (reference sequence). With 6 bases removed from V and 6 bases from J, the gap between germline ends came to 19 bases. CDR3: CATRAVASVSDTQYF. Written as DNA, the CDR3 is TGTGCCACCAGAGCTGTGGCTAGCGTTTCGGATACGCAGTATTTT.

The chain joins TRBV15 to TRBJ2-7; no reliable D call. The germline gives CDR1 LNHNV, CDR2 YYDKDF (reference sequence). Trimming pared 1 base from V and 5 bases from J, leaving 3 bases between. CDR3 length equals 11 residues. CDR3 amino acids: CATSRGNEQYF. The CDR3 region has the DNA TGTGCCACCAGCAGAGGGAACGAGCAGTACTTC.

V is TRBV20-1 and J is TRBJ1-1; D uncertain. V lost 3 bases, J lost 7 bases, and 9 bases lay in between. The CDR3 covers 11 residues. CDR1 and CDR2 (germline): DFQATT, SNEGSKA (reference sequence). CDR3 residues: CSARGGGEAFF. DNA of the CDR3: TGCAGTGCTAGGGGAGGCGGTGAAGCTTTCTTT.

This clone was observed at least ten times. The rearrangement joins TRBV5-4 to TRBJ2-7; D ambiguous. V was clipped by 0 bases and J by 5 bases, with 12 bases between them. The CDR3 loop spans 14 amino acids. Germline V gives CDR1 SGHNT, CDR2 YYREEE (reference sequence). The CDR3 bases are TGTGCCAGCAGCTTGGCCGGGCAGAGGCACGAGCAGTACTTC. Its translation: CASSLAGQRHEQYF.

The chain links TRBV4-2 to TRBJ2-1; 8 bases map to TRBD2. The J segment lost 0 bases and the V segment lost 5 bases, leaving 18 bases of the junction unmatched. The CDR3 totals 20 residues. Germline V gives CDR1 LGHNA, CDR2 YNFKEQ. The CDR3 is CASSSLAGGATQNSYNEQFF. The CDR3, as DNA: TGTGCCAGCAGCTCCCTGGCGGGAGGTGCCACCCAAAACTCCTACAATGAGCAGTTCTTC.

The rearrangement links TRBV6-1 to TRBJ1-2, with D possibly TRBD1 on 6 matching bases. Germline V CDR1 and CDR2: MNHNS, SASEGT. Trimming pared 7 bases from V and 4 bases from J, leaving 19 bases between. The CDR3 contains 15 residues. The chain's CDR3 is CASNMMEQGGYGYTF. The CDR3 DNA sequence: TGTGCCAGCAACATGATGGAACAGGGTGGCTATGGCTACACCTTC.

V usage is TRBV15 and J usage is TRBJ2-5; 15 nucleotides agree with TRBD2. Germline V CDR1 and CDR2: LNHNV, YYDKDF (reference sequence). The length of the CDR3 is 18 residues. V lost 1 base to trimming and J lost 3 bases; unmatched junction nucleotides: 6. CDR3 loop: CATSRAGTSGRLKETQYF. CDR3 nucleotide sequence: TGTGCCACCAGCAGAGCAGGGACTAGCGGGAGGCTTAAAGAGACCCAGTACTTC.

This clone was counted ten times or more. Other DNA sequences in the same sample also yield this CDR3. The chain combines TRBV9 with TRBJ1-1; D possibly corresponds to TRBD1 (5 bases). The germline gives CDR1 SGDLS, CDR2 YYNGEE. The length of the CDR3 is 14 residues. Trimming took 0 bases from V and 0 from J, leaving 6 bases between them. The CDR3 sequence is CASSVGQMNTEAFF. The DNA of the CDR3 is TGTGCCAGCAGCGTAGGACAGATGAACACTGAAGCTTTCTTT.

This clone has just a few counts. This chain connects TRBV4-1 to TRBJ2-1, with TRBD2 identical over 12 bases. Per germline, CDR1 MGHRA and CDR2 YSYEKL. Trimming took 4 bases from V and 7 from J; bases not matched to a gene: 8. This CDR3 contains 16 residues. Here the CDR3 reads CASSRMPGLAGNEQFF. As DNA, the CDR3 is TGCGCCAGCAGCCGAATGCCGGGACTAGCGGGTAATGAGCAGTTCTTC.

The DNA for the CDR3 is TGTGCCAGTAGGAAGGGGGCCAAAAACATTCAGTACTTC. Translation gives CASRKGAKNIQYF. This chain links TRBV19 with TRBJ2-4, with a tentative D call TRBD1 (5 bases). The germline V and J ends were trimmed by 6 bases and 1 base, with 7 bases remaining between them. The CDR3 is 13 residues long. The germline V gene encodes CDR1 LNHDA and CDR2 SQIVND (reference sequence).

The V gene is TRBV9, the J gene TRBJ2-3, with 9 positions matching TRBD2. The V gene's germline CDR1 is SGDLS and CDR2 YYNGEE. The CDR3 sequence is 14 residues long. V lost 4 bases to trimming and J lost 10 bases; unmatched junction nucleotides: 10. DNA for the CDR3: TGTGCCAGCAGCCAGACTAGCGGCTCTTTCGCGCAGTATTTT. It is translated as CASSQTSGSFAQYF.

This clone was seen only a few times. The chain employs TRBV12-5 and TRBJ2-1; TRBD2 might be the D (5 bases). Trimming stripped 4 bases from V and 3 bases from J, with 16 bases between. This CDR3 region has 16 residues. CDR1 and CDR2 from the germline V gene are LGHNT and FRNRAP. Written as DNA, the CDR3 is TGTGCTAGTGGTTCGACAACCCGGACTGGCTACAATGAGCAGTTCTTC. It encodes CASGSTTRTGYNEQFF.

There are a few counts of this clone. Relative to the germline gene, one junction end is altered; a read error may explain this. The genes are TRBV15 and TRBJ2-7; 11 nucleotides align to TRBD2. The CDR3 runs 14 residues. Per germline, CDR1 LNHNV and CDR2 YYDKDF (reference sequence). The CDR3 protein is CATSREGTSGTLDF. CDR3 DNA: TGTGCCACCAGCAGAGAAGGGACTAGCGGAACCCTCGACTTC.

This clone was observed a few times. The V and J genes are TRBV2 and TRBJ2-5; 7 bases align to TRBD1. Germline V gene data show CDR1 as SNHLY and CDR2 as FYNNEI. V gave up 6 bases and J gave up 5 bases; unmatched junction bases: 12. The CDR3 covers 15 residues. The CDR3, as DNA: TGTGCCAGCAGCCCCCGGGACAGTTTTGGCGAGACCCAGTACTTC. Its protein product is CASSPRDSFGETQYF.

A few counts support this clone. J is TRBJ2-7 and V is TRBV7-2; TRBD2 might be the D (6 bases). Germline loops: CDR1 SGHTA, CDR2 FQGNSA. V was shortened by 1 base and J by 2 bases, with 15 bases between the two germline ends. The CDR3 length is 16 residues. The CDR3 DNA reads as TGTGCCAGCAGCTTAGTTCCTGCGGGATATACCTACGAGCAGTACTTC. It specifies CASSLVPAGYTYEQYF.

This clone was seen more than once but under ten times. The gene calls are TRBV5-1 and TRBJ2-5; 8 nucleotides agree with TRBD1. The V and J ends lost 4 bases and 6 bases, in that order; junction bases with no gene match: 11. The germline CDR1 and CDR2 sequences are SGHRS and YFSETQ. The CDR3 has 15 amino acids. The CDR3 region has the DNA TGCGCCAGCAGCCGCCCGGGACAGGCGCAACAGACCCAGTACTTC. Residues: CASSRPGQAQQTQYF. Based on the CDR3 plus reference TRBV5-1 and TRBJ2-5, the full variable domain is KAGVTQTPRYLIKTRGQQVTLSCSPISGHRSVSWYQQTPGQGLQFLFEYFSETQRNKGNFPGRFSGRQFSNSRSEMNVSTLELGDSALYLCASSRPGQAQQTQYFGPGTRLLVL.

This clone came up a few times. The chain recombines TRBV7-3 with TRBJ2-3, with D uncertain. Germline V lookup: CDR1 SGHTA, CDR2 FQGTGA. Between the trimmed V and J ends, which lost 1 base and 5 bases, there was a span of 7 bases. The CDR3 is 13 residues long. CDR3 bases: TGTGCCAGCAGCTTAAGAAATCAAGATACGCAGTATTTT. Its translation: CASSLRNQDTQYF.